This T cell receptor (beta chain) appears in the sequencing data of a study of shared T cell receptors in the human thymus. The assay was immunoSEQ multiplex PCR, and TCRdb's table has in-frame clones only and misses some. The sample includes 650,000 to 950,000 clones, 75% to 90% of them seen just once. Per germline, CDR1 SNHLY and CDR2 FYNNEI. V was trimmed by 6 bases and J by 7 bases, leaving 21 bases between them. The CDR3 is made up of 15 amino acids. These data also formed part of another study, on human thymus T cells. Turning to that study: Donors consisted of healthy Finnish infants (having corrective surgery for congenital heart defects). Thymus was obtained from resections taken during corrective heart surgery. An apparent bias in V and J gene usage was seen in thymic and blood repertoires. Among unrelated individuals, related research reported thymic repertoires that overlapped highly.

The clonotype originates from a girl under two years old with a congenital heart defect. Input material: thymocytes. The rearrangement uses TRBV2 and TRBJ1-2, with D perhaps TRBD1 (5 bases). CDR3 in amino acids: CASSQNTGGEGGYTF. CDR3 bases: TGTGCCAGCAGCCAAAACACAGGAGGGGAAGGTGGCTACACCTTC.